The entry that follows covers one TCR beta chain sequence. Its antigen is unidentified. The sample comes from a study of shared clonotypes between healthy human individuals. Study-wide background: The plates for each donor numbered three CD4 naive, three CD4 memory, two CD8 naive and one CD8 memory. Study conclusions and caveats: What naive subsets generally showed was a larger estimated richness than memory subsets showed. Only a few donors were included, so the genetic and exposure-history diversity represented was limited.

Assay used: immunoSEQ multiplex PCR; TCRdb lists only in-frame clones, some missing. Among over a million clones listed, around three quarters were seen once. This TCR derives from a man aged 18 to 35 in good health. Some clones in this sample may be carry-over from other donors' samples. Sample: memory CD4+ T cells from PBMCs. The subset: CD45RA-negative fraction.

The chain's CDR3 is CASSLATGKGEQYF. The CDR3 DNA reads TGTGCCAGCAGCTTAGCGACAGGGAAGGGCGAGCAGTACTTC. The chain uses TRBV7-2 and TRBJ2-7; 7 bases map to TRBD1. The V segment lost 0 bases and the J segment 6 bases; nucleotides outside the gene matches: 5. Germline V gives CDR1 SGHTA, CDR2 FQGNSA. This CDR3 is built from 14 residues.